These 14 T cell receptor beta chains came from one sample sequenced in a study of control samples from healthy donors and cancer patients. The repertoire was sequenced with immunoSEQ multiplex PCR; TCRdb's copy has only in-frame clones and lacks some. The sample lists 150,000 to 200,000 clones, 92% occurring once. Material: blood. These receptors all come from a woman in her thirties in good health.

In its sample, this clone was seen once. The chain is built from TRBV5-1 and TRBJ1-1; D unclear. The CDR3 consists of 13 residues. Trimming took 1 base from V and 3 from J, leaving 7 bases between them. Germline V CDR1 and CDR2: SGHRS, YFSETQ. The CDR3, as DNA: TGCGCCAGCAGCTTGCAAACAGACACTGAAGCTTTCTTT. Translated, it gives CASSLQTDTEAFF.

This clone was picked up one time. The identical CDR3 is also encoded by other nucleotide sequences in the sample. This chain joins TRBV28 and TRBJ1-5, with no clear D. Germline lookup yields CDR1 MDHEN and CDR2 SYDVKM. V was shortened by 6 bases and J by 1 base, with 7 bases between the two germline ends. This CDR3 has 13 amino acids. This CDR3 reads CASRGGSNQPQHF. The CDR3 DNA is TGTGCCAGCAGGGGCGGAAGCAATCAGCCCCAGCATTTT. The full variable domain, completed using reference TRBV28 and TRBJ1-5, is DVKVTQSSRYLVKRTGEKVFLECVQDMDHENMFWYRQDPGLGLRLIYFSYDVKMKEKGDIPEGYSVSREKKERFSLILESASTNQTSMYLCASRGGSNQPQHFGDGTRLSIL.

This chain connects TRBV29-1 to TRBJ2-7, with 9 bases aligning to TRBD1. The CDR3 spans 14 residues. V lost 1 base and J lost 6; bases outside the gene matches: 7. Per the germline V gene, CDR1 is SQVTM and CDR2 is ANQGSEA. DNA for the CDR3: TGCAGCGTTGAAGGGACAGGGGATAGGGGCGAGCAGTACTTC. Amino acid sequence: CSVEGTGDRGEQYF.

V and J are TRBV29-1 and TRBJ2-2; D uncertain. CDR3 size: 13 residues. Germline V gene sequence: CDR1 SQVTM, CDR2 ANQGSEA. In DNA form, the CDR3 reads TGCAGTACTTCTGTAGGGTTAACCGGGGAGCTGTTTTTT. Protein sequence: CSTSVGLTGELFF.

Only one count was recorded for this clone. CDR3 amino acids: CSAQGARFNEQFF. The CDR3 DNA reads TGCAGCGCCCAGGGGGCCCGCTTCAATGAGCAGTTCTTC. The chain couples TRBV29-1 to TRBJ2-1; 8 bases line up with TRBD1. The CDR3 has 13 residues. In germline, CDR1 is SQVTM, CDR2 ANQGSEA. Trimming removed 7 bases from V and 6 bases from J; junction bases left unmatched: 8.

The chain carries TRBV15 and TRBJ1-4; D unresolved. The CDR3 is made up of 14 amino acids. The V end lost 3 bases, the J end lost 6 bases, and 11 bases lay between the germline ends. Per germline, CDR1 LNHNV and CDR2 YYDKDF (reference sequence). The CDR3 reads CATSRNAEYEKLFF. The CDR3 DNA is TGTGCCACCAGCAGGAATGCGGAGTATGAAAAACTGTTTTTT.

The chain's CDR3 is CASSQVGTKLTDTQYF. CDR3 nucleotide sequence: TGCGCCAGCAGCCAAGTAGGGACCAAACTCACAGATACGCAGTATTTT. The chain couples TRBV4-1 to TRBJ2-3; D is possibly TRBD1 or TRBD2 (5 bases each). V lost 1 base to trimming and J lost 2 bases, with 13 bases between them. Per germline, CDR1 MGHRA and CDR2 YSYEKL. This CDR3 has 16 amino acids.

This chain joins TRBV5-1 and TRBJ2-2; the D is unclear. The germline CDR1 and CDR2 sequences are SGHRS and YFSETQ. The CDR3 totals 13 residues. The V end was cut by 0 bases, the J end by 7 bases, with 7 bases between. In DNA, the CDR3 is TGCGCCAGCAGCTTGGGTCTGAGCGGGGAGCTGTTTTTT. It is translated as CASSLGLSGELFF.

The rearrangement links TRBV2 to TRBJ2-7; 8 positions agree with TRBD1. CDR1 and CDR2 (germline): SNHLY, FYNNEI. The CDR3 is made up of 13 amino acids. Trimming took 6 bases from V and 6 from J; bases not matched to a gene: 7. The DNA of the CDR3 is TGTGCCAGCAGGCGGGGACAGGCCCTCGAGCAGTACTTC. Translated, it gives CASRRGQALEQYF. The whole variable domain, remainder taken from reference TRBV2 and TRBJ2-7, is EPEVTQTPSHQVTQMGQEVILRCVPISNHLYFYWYRQILGQKVEFLVSFYNNEISEKSEIFDDQFSVERPDGSNFTLKIRSTKLEDSAMYFCASRRGQALEQYFGPGTRLTVT.

The chain joins TRBV4-3 to TRBJ2-2; 9 bases fit TRBD1. The V and J ends lost 5 bases and 6 bases, in that order; junction bases with no gene match: 7. Germline V gene sequence: CDR1 LGHNA, CDR2 YSLEER. The CDR3 spans 15 residues. The CDR3 region has the DNA TGCGCCAGCAGCTTGGACAGGGGCACGGCCGGGGAGCTGTTTTTT. It translates to CASSLDRGTAGELFF.

The chain recombines TRBV28 with TRBJ1-3; maybe TRBD1 (5 bases). V was cut by 3 bases and J by 0 bases, with 12 bases left in between. The germline gives CDR1 MDHEN, CDR2 SYDVKM. The CDR3 consists of 16 residues. CDR3 in amino acids: CASSFFQTDSGNTIYF. CDR3 DNA: TGTGCCAGCAGTTTCTTCCAGACAGACTCTGGAAACACCATATATTTT.

This clone has just one count. The CDR3 loop reads CASGTTDTQYF. The CDR3 coding sequence is TGTGCCAGCGGCACCACAGATACGCAGTATTTT. This chain links TRBV28 with TRBJ2-3; D not resolved. Trimming took off 8 bases at V and 2 bases at J, with 5 bases between the two ends. The CDR3 covers 11 residues. Germline V lookup: CDR1 MDHEN, CDR2 SYDVKM. The whole variable domain, filled in from reference TRBV28 and TRBJ2-3, reads DVKVTQSSRYLVKRTGEKVFLECVQDMDHENMFWYRQDPGLGLRLIYFSYDVKMKEKGDIPEGYSVSREKKERFSLILESASTNQTSMYLCASGTTDTQYFGPGTRLTVL.

The CDR3 is CASSSPGQGNTQYF. The DNA of the CDR3 is TGCGCCAGCAGCTCACCGGGACAGGGAAATACGCAGTATTTT. The J gene is TRBJ2-3, the V gene TRBV5-1; 9 bases are a match to TRBD1. The CDR3 covers 14 residues. Germline V gives CDR1 SGHRS, CDR2 YFSETQ. J lost 7 bases, V lost 3 bases, and 6 bases had no gene match.

This sequence joins TRBV28 and TRBJ2-5; 9 bases agree with TRBD1. The CDR3 spans 13 residues. The V segment lost 3 bases and the J segment 7 bases; nucleotides outside the gene matches: 3. Germline CDR1 is MDHEN and CDR2 is SYDVKM. The DNA for the CDR3 is TGTGCCAGCAGTTTCAGACAGGGGGGGACCCAGTACTTC. This encodes CASSFRQGGTQYF.